A selection of T cell receptor beta chains follows, all from one sample in a study of shared clonotypes between healthy human individuals. Only in-frame clones appear in the TCRdb table, and some are missing; sequencing was by immunoSEQ multiplex PCR. The sample consists of about 2 million clones, approximately 95% of them appearing once. Sequenced input: naive CD8+ T cells sorted from blood. The receptors stem from a man younger than 35 in good health. Both conserved end residues are part of each CDR3. The D gene is left open where the match is weak. Size tells how often a clone was seen (once, few, many) or the class of an expanded clone, and some rows leave it out.

cdr3_length clone_size j_call v_call d_call cdr3_nt cdr3_aa
14 NA TRBJ1-5 TRBV19 NA TGTGCCAGTAGTATGCAGGGATTTCATCAGCCCCAGCATTTT CASSMQGFHQPQHF
13 NA TRBJ2-3 TRBV6-5 NA TGTGCCAGCAGTTATACGAACAGGGATACGCAGTATTTT CASSYTNRDTQYF
13 NA TRBJ2-1 TRBV4-1 NA TGCGCCAGCAGCCAGTCCAGGGAAGGTGAGCAGTTCTTC CASSQSREGEQFF
16 NA TRBJ2-7 TRBV7-9 TRBD1 TGTGCCAGCAGCCAAACTCCAGGGACAGGGGATGGGGAGCAGTACTTC CASSQTPGTGDGEQYF
16 NA TRBJ1-5 TRBV6-4 NA TGTGCCAGCAATCGGGCTGGGGGGCTGTGGAATCAGCCCCAGCATTTT CASNRAGGLWNQPQHF
15 NA TRBJ2-1 TRBV7-9 TRBD2 TGTGCCAGCAGCACAATAGCGGGAGCCCCCAATGAGCAGTTCTTC CASSTIAGAPNEQFF
15 NA TRBJ1-5 TRBV10-1 NA TGCGCCAGCACTCCCCAAGGGGGGGATGCTCAGCCCCAGCATTTT CASTPQGGDAQPQHF
15 NA TRBJ2-1 TRBV4-2 NA TGTGCCAGCAGCCTACCCGGGACAAATTACAATGAGCAGTTCTTC CASSLPGTNYNEQFF
14 NA TRBJ2-7 TRBV28 NA TGTGCCAGCTCCTCCCCGTCGGCGGACTACGAGCAGTACTTC CASSSPSADYEQYF
15 NA TRBJ2-1 TRBV7-9 TRBD2 TGTGCCAGCAGCCTGTCTAGCGGGAGGTACAATGAGCAGTTCTTC CASSLSSGRYNEQFF
16 NA TRBJ2-5 TRBV27 NA TGTGCCAGCAGTTTTAGGACTCCGGGGGCAAAAGAGACCCAGTACTTC CASSFRTPGAKETQYF
16 NA TRBJ2-2 TRBV28 TRBD1 TGTGCCAGCAGTTTAGCGGGACAGGTGAACACCGGGGAGCTGTTTTTT CASSLAGQVNTGELFF
15 NA TRBJ1-4 TRBV5-6 NA TGTGCCAGCAGCTTTTTGGAGGGGACTGCTGAAAAACTGTTTTTT CASSFLEGTAEKLFF
14 NA TRBJ1-2 TRBV6-5 NA TGTGCCAGCAGTTTCCGGGGCGCGTACTATGGCTACACCTTC CASSFRGAYYGYTF
13 NA TRBJ1-4 TRBV7-9 TRBD1 TGTGCCAGCAGCGACGGACAGGCTGAAAAACTGTTTTTT CASSDGQAEKLFF
12 NA TRBJ2-2 TRBV7-9 NA TGTGCCAGCAGCCAAGGGCACGGGGAGCTGTTTTTT CASSQGHGELFF
17 NA TRBJ2-7 TRBV7-8 TRBD2 TGTGCCAGCAGCTCCGGACTAGCGGGAGCTCCAGGGCACGAGCAGTACTTC CASSSGLAGAPGHEQYF
15 NA TRBJ1-4 TRBV10-3 NA TGTGCCATCAGCGGAACGGATGCAACTAATGAAAAACTGTTTTTT CAISGTDATNEKLFF
15 NA TRBJ1-2 TRBV4-3 NA TGCGCCAGCAGCCAAGATTGGAGGGTGGACTATGGCTACACCTTC CASSQDWRVDYGYTF
16 NA TRBJ2-4 TRBV4-1 NA TGCGCCAGCAGCCAAGGGCCCCAAGGGTACCAAAACATTCAGTACTTC CASSQGPQGYQNIQYF
13 NA TRBJ2-1 TRBV28 NA TGTGCCAGCAGTTTCCGCCTGGGCAATGAGCAGTTCTTC CASSFRLGNEQFF
16 NA TRBJ2-3 TRBV9 NA TGTGCCAGCAGCACCCGAGAGCGCCGGGGCACAGATACGCAGTATTTT CASSTRERRGTDTQYF
16 once TRBJ2-1 TRBV7-6 TRBD1 TGTGCCAGCAGTCCTCATCCGGGACAGGGAATCGATGAGCAGTTCTTC CASSPHPGQGIDEQFF
16 NA TRBJ2-3 TRBV7-9 TRBD2 TGTGCCAGCAGCACCGGGACTAGCGACCACACAGATACGCAGTATTTT CASSTGTSDHTDTQYF
15 NA TRBJ2-7 TRBV4-1 TRBD2 TGCGCCAGCAGCCAAGATACTAGCGGGGTCTACGAGCAGTACTTC CASSQDTSGVYEQYF
12 NA TRBJ2-7 TRBV27 NA TGTGCCAGTGGGGGGTACTCCTACGAGCAGTACTTC CASGGYSYEQYF
16 NA TRBJ2-7 TRBV6-1 NA TGTGCCAGCAGTGAAGCGTCGGCTTGGGGAACCTACGAGCAGTACTTC CASSEASAWGTYEQYF